This passage covers 2 T cell receptor beta chains from one sample sequenced in a study of shared clonotypes between healthy human individuals. Data came from immunoSEQ multiplex PCR; TCRdb stores just in-frame clones and leaves some out. In the table there are over 700,000 clones, over 55% of which are singletons. Specimen: memory CD4+ T cells sorted from blood. The subset here: CD45RA-negative fraction. These TCRs come from a woman in her twenties or thirties in good health.

This chain links TRBV28 with TRBJ1-2; 10 bases map to TRBD1. Trimming removed 6 bases from V and 8 bases from J; junction bases left unmatched: 9. The V gene's germline CDR1 is MDHEN and CDR2 SYDVKM. This CDR3 has 14 amino acids. The chain's CDR3 is CASSTGQGVYGYTF. CDR3 coding DNA: TGTGCCAGCAGCACCGGACAGGGGGTTTACGGCTACACCTTC.

This clone has only one observation. This chain connects TRBV28 to TRBJ1-1; 8 positions match TRBD1. Trimming at V came to 6 bases and at J to 10 bases, leaving 10 bases not matched to a gene. The germline CDR1 and CDR2 sequences are MDHEN and SYDVKM. CDR3 length equals 13 residues. The CDR3 DNA sequence: TGTGCCAGCAGGACGGGACAGGAAGTCGGAGCTTTCTTT. It is translated as CASRTGQEVGAFF.